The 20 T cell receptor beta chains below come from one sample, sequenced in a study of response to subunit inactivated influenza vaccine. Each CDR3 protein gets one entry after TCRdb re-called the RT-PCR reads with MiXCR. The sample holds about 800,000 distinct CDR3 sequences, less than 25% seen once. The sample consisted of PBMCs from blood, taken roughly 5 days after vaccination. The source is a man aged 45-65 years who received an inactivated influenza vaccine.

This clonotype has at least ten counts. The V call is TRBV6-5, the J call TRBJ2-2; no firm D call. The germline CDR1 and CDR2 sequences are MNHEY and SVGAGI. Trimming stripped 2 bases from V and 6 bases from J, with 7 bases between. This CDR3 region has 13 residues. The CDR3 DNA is TGTGCCAGCAGTTACCTTCAGCCCGGGGAGCTGTTTTTT. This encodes CASSYLQPGELFF.

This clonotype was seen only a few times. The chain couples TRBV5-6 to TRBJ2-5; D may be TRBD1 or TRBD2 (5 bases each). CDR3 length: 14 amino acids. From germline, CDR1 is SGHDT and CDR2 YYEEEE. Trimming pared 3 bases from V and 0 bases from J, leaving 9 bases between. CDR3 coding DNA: TGTGCCAGCAGCTCCGGGACGGACCAAGAGACCCAGTACTTC. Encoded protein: CASSSGTDQETQYF.

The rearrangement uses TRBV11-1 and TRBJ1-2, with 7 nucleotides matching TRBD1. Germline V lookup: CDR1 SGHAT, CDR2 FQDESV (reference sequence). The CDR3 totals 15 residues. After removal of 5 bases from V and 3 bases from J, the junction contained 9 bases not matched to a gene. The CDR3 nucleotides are TGTGCCAGCAGCAAAGAAGCAGGGGGAGACTATGGCTACACCTTC. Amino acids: CASSKEAGGDYGYTF.

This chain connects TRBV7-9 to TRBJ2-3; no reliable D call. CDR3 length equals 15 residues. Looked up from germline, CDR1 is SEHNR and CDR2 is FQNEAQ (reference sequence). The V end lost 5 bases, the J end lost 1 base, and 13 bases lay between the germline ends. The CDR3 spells CASSLTLAGTDTQYF. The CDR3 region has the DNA TGTGCCAGCAGCCTGACTTTGGCGGGCACAGATACGCAGTATTTT.

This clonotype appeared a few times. The CDR3 loop reads CASSERVPHWPGQGVLEQYF. CDR3 DNA sequence: TGTGCCAGCAGTGAAAGGGTCCCCCACTGGCCGGGACAGGGGGTATTGGAGCAGTACTTC. This rearrangement joins TRBV6-1 to TRBJ2-7; 11 bases agree with TRBD1. The CDR3 contains 20 residues. After removal of 2 bases from V and 7 bases from J, the junction contained 22 bases not matched to a gene. Per germline, CDR1 MNHNS and CDR2 SASEGT.

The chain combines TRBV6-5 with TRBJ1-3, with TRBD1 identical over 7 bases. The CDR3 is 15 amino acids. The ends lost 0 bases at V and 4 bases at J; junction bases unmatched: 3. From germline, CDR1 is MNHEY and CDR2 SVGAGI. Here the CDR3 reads CASSYSWDRGNTIYF. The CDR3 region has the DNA TGTGCCAGCAGTTACTCGTGGGACAGAGGAAACACCATATATTTT.

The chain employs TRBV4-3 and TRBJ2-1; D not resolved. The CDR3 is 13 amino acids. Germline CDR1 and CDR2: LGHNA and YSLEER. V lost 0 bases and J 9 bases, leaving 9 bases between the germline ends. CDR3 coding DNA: TGCGCCAGCAGCCAAGAACCCCGATTTGAGCAGTTCTTC. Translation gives CASSQEPRFEQFF.

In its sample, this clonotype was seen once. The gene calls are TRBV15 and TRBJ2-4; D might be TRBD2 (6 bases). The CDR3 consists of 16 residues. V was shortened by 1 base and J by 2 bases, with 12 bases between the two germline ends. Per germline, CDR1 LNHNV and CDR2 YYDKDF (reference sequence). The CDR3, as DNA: TGTGCCACCAGCAGAGGGGGGGTTTCGTCCAAAAACATTCAGTACTTC. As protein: CATSRGGVSSKNIQYF.

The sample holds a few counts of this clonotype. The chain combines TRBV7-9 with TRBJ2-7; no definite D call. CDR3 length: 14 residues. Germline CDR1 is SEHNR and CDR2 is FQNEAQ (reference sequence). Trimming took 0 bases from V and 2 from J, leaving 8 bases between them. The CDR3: CASSLAYGAYEQYF. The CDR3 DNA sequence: TGTGCCAGCAGCTTAGCCTACGGAGCCTACGAGCAGTACTTC. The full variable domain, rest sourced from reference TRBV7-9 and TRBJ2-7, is DTGVSQNPRHKITKRGQNVTFRCDPISEHNRLYWYRQTLGQGPEFLTYFQNEAQLEKSRLLSDRFSAERPKGSFSTLEIQRTEQGDSAMYLCASSLAYGAYEQYFGPGTRLTVT.

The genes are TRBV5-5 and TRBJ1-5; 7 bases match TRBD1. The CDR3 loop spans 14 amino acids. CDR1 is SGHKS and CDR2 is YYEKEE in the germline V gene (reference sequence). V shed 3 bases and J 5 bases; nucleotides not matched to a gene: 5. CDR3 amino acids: CASSSDRADQPQHF. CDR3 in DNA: TGTGCCAGCAGCTCAGACAGGGCCGATCAGCCCCAGCATTTT.

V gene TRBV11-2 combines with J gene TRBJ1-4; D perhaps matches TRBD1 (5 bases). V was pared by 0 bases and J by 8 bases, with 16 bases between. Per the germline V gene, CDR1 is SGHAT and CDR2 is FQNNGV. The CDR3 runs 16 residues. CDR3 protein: CASSLESPGAGEKLFF. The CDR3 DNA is TGTGCCAGCAGCTTAGAAAGTCCCGGGGCGGGCGAAAAACTGTTTTTT.

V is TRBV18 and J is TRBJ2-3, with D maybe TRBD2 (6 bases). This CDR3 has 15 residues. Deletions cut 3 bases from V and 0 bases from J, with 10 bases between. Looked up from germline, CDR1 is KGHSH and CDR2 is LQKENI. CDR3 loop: CASSPRGTSTDTQYF. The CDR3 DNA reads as TGTGCCAGCTCACCCCGGGGGACTAGCACAGATACGCAGTATTTT.

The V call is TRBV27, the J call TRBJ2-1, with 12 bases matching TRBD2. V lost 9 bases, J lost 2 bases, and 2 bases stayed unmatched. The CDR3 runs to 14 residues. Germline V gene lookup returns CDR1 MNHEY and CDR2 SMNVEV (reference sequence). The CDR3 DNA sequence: TGTGCCAGTGCTAGCGGGGGGGCCTACAATGAGCAGTTCTTC. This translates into CASASGGAYNEQFF.

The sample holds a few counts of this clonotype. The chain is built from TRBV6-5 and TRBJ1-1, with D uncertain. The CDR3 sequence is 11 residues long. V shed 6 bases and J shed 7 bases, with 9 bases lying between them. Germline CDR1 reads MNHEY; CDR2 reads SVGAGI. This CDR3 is CASRGMSEAFF. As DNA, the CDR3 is TGTGCCAGCAGAGGAATGAGTGAAGCTTTCTTT.

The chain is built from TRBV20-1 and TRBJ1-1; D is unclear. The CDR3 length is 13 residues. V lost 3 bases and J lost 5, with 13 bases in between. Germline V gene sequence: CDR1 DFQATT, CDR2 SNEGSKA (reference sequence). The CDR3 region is CSASRSAGTEAFF. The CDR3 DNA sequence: TGCAGTGCTAGTCGATCCGCGGGGACTGAAGCTTTCTTT.

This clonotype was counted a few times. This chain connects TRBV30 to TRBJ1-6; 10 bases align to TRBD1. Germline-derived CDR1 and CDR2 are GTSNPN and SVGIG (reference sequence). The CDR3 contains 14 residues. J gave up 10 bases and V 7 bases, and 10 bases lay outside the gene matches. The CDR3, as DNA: TGTGCCTCGAGGGACAGGGGAAACGGGTCACCCCTCCACTTT. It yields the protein CASRDRGNGSPLHF.

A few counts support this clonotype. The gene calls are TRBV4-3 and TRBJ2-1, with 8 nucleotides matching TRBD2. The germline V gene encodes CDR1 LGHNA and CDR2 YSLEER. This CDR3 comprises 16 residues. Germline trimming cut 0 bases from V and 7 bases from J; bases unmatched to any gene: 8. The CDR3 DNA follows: TGCGCCAGCAGCCAAGAAATCGCGGGAGGATCAAATGAGCAGTTCTTC. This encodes CASSQEIAGGSNEQFF.

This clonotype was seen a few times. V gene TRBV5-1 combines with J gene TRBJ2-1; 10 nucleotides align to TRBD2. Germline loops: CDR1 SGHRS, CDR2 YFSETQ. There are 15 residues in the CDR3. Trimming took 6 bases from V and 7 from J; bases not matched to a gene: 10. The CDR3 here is CASTLSSGSINEQFF. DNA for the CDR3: TGCGCCAGCACCTTATCTAGCGGGAGCATTAATGAGCAGTTCTTC.

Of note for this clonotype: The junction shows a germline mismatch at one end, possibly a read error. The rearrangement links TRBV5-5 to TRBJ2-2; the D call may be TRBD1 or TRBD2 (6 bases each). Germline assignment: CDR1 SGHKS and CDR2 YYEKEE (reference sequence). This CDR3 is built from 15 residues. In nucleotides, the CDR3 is TGCCCCAGCAGCTTGGGGGGCACGAGGGGCGGGGAGCTGTTTTTT. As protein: CPSSLGGTRGGELFF.

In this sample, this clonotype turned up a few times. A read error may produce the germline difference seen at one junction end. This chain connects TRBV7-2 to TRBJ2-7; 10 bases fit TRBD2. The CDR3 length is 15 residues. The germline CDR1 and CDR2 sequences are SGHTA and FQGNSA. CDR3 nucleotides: TGTGCCAGCACCTTAGAAGCGGGAGGGTCCTACGAGCAGTACTTC. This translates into CASTLEAGGSYEQYF.